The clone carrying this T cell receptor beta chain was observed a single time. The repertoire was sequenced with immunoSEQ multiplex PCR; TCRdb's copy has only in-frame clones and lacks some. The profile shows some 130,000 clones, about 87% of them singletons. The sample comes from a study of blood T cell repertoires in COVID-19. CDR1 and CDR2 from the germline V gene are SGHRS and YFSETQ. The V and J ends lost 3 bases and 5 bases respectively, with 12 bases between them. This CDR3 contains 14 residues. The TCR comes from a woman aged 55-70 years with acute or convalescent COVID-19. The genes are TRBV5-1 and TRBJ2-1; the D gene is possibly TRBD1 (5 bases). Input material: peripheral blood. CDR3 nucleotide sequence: TGCGCCAGCAGCTCACAGAGGACAAACAATGAGCAGTTCTTC. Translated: CASSSQRTNNEQFF.